These 16 T cell receptor beta chains were sequenced from one sample in a study of T-cell memory formation after mild COVID-19. TCRdb ran MiXCR on the 5' RACE reads and lists one entry per CDR3 protein. Of about 400,000 distinct CDR3 sequences listed, about 15% are singletons. Specimen: PBMCs or a T cell subset sorted from them (not recorded which). The receptors were gathered from a man younger than 30 who had mild COVID-19 (a few samples of this study predate the infection). Cell type and time point are not known.

This chain joins TRBV11-2 and TRBJ1-4; 9 bases are shared with TRBD1. Germline trimming cut 4 bases from V and 8 bases from J; bases unmatched to any gene: 8. The CDR3 is made up of 15 amino acids. Germline V lookup: CDR1 SGHAT, CDR2 FQNNGV. The CDR3, as DNA: TGTGCCAGCAGCTCCCACAGGGGGCTCTGGGAAAAACTGTTTTTT. Translation: CASSSHRGLWEKLFF.

V is TRBV7-2 and J is TRBJ1-2; D remains ambiguous. Germline V gene lookup returns CDR1 SGHTA and CDR2 FQGNSA. V lost 5 bases, J lost 5 bases, and 6 bases lay in between. This CDR3 region has 11 residues. CDR3 residues: CASSPGYGYTF. CDR3 in DNA: TGTGCCAGCAGCCCAGGTTATGGCTACACCTTC.

This clonotype was observed many times. V and J are TRBV6-6 and TRBJ1-5; a weak D match, TRBD1 (6 bases). Germline V gene sequence: CDR1 MNHNY, CDR2 SVGAGI (reference sequence). The CDR3 consists of 14 residues. V was trimmed by 5 bases and J by 3 bases, leaving 11 bases between them. In DNA form, the CDR3 reads TGTGCCAGCAGTCATGGACAGCTCAATCAGCCCCAGCATTTT. Residues: CASSHGQLNQPQHF.

The sample holds a few counts of this clonotype. This chain uses TRBV5-4 with TRBJ1-1, with D possibly being TRBD1 (5 bases). Germline-derived CDR1 and CDR2 are SGHNT and YYREEE (reference sequence). The CDR3 is 16 amino acids. Trimming stripped 3 bases from V and 4 bases from J, with 19 bases between. CDR3 amino acids: CASSSEWTGTGTEAFF. The DNA of the CDR3 is TGTGCCAGCAGCTCGGAATGGACGGGGACGGGCACTGAAGCTTTCTTT. Filled out from reference TRBV5-4 and TRBJ1-1, the complete variable domain reads ETGVTQSPTHLIKTRGQQVTLRCSSQSGHNTVSWYQQALGQGPQFIFQYYREEENGRGNFPPRFSGLQFPNYSSELNVNALELDDSALYLCASSSEWTGTGTEAFFGQGTRLTVV.

V gene TRBV11-2 combines with J gene TRBJ1-6, with 7 bases that match TRBD1. Germline-derived CDR1 and CDR2 are SGHAT and FQNNGV. Unmatched junction bases numbered 6, after V lost 4 bases and J lost 9 bases. This CDR3 comprises 14 residues. This CDR3 reads CASSSRQGGSPLHF. The CDR3 coding sequence is TGTGCCAGCAGCTCCCGACAGGGAGGTTCACCCCTCCACTTT.

CDR3 sequence (DNA): TGCGCCAGCAGCTGGGGAGCGGGGGCGAACGGGGAGCTGTTTTTT. Translating it yields CASSWGAGANGELFF. This sequence joins TRBV5-1 and TRBJ2-2; 8 nucleotides agree with TRBD2. The CDR3 consists of 15 residues. Germline CDR1 reads SGHRS; CDR2 reads YFSETQ. J gave up 7 bases and V 3 bases, and 8 bases lay outside the gene matches.

The chain's CDR3 is CASSPPPPGELFF. CDR3 nucleotide sequence: TGTGCCAGCTCACCACCCCCCCCGGGGGAGCTGTTTTTT. The chain combines TRBV18 with TRBJ2-2; the D is unclear. CDR3 size: 13 residues. The germline CDR1 and CDR2 sequences are KGHSH and LQKENI. The V gene lost 0 bases and the J gene lost 8 bases, with 7 bases spanning the gap. The full variable domain, in which reference TRBV18 and TRBJ2-2 provide the parts outside the CDR3, is NAGVMQNPRHLVRRRGQEARLRCSPMKGHSHVYWYRQLPEEGLKFMVYLQKENIIDESGMPKERFSAEFPKEGPSILRIQQVVRGDSAAYFCASSPPPPGELFFGEGSRLTVL.

The chain combines TRBV4-1 with TRBJ2-3; a weak D match, TRBD2 (6 bases). The germline CDR1 and CDR2 sequences are MGHRA and YSYEKL. The CDR3 extends over 15 amino acids. V was cut by 3 bases and J by 1 base, with 11 bases left in between. In DNA, the CDR3 is TGCGCCAGCAGCCACCCGGGACTGGGCACAGATACGCAGTATTTT. It encodes CASSHPGLGTDTQYF.

The CDR3 here is CASSVGRDRTNSPLHF. The DNA of the CDR3 is TGTGCCAGCAGCGTAGGTAGGGACAGGACCAATTCACCCCTCCACTTT. The chain couples TRBV9 to TRBJ1-6; 8 positions agree with TRBD1. Germline V gene data show CDR1 as SGDLS and CDR2 as YYNGEE. V trimming: 0 bases; J trimming: 7 bases; junction bases outside the gene matches: 6. The CDR3 is made up of 16 amino acids.

The table lists this clonotype with a few counts. The chain has TRBV7-9 and TRBJ1-5, with a possible D match to TRBD1 (5 bases). Germline-derived CDR1 and CDR2 are SEHNR and FQNEAQ (reference sequence). This CDR3 contains 16 residues. Trimming left V 5 bases short and J 1 base short, with 15 bases between. CDR3 loop: CASSPGTGWSNQPQHF. The CDR3 DNA sequence: TGTGCCAGCAGCCCAGGGACCGGGTGGAGCAATCAGCCCCAGCATTTT.

This clonotype occurred a few times. This chain connects TRBV18 to TRBJ2-1, with 12 bases that match TRBD2. CDR3 size: 17 residues. Germline values: CDR1 KGHSH, CDR2 LQKENI. V was clipped by 3 bases and J by 4 bases; unmatched bases: 7. The CDR3 sequence is CASSPPASGGGYNEQFF. The CDR3 region has the DNA TGTGCCAGCTCACCTCCGGCTAGCGGGGGGGGATACAATGAGCAGTTCTTC.

This clonotype was observed a handful of times. J is TRBJ1-1 and V is TRBV29-1; D not certain. V lost 0 bases, J lost 3 bases, and 8 bases lay in between. From germline, CDR1 is SQVTM and CDR2 ANQGSEA. The CDR3 has 13 amino acids. CDR3 sequence reads: CSVEDGGDTEAFF. CDR3 in DNA: TGCAGCGTTGAAGACGGAGGCGACACTGAAGCTTTCTTT.

This clonotype has a handful of counts. The chain has TRBV5-1 and TRBJ2-1; 7 nucleotides agree with TRBD2. CDR1 and CDR2 from the germline V gene are SGHRS and YFSETQ. CDR3 length: 14 amino acids. V trimming: 4 bases; J trimming: 8 bases; junction bases outside the gene matches: 9. The CDR3, as DNA: TGCGCCAGCAGCCCTGGGGCGGGGGACGATGAGCAGTTCTTC. Translated: CASSPGAGDDEQFF.

The chain joins TRBV6-5 to TRBJ1-1; 8 bases are shared with TRBD1. The trim removed 0 bases at V and 4 bases at J, leaving 7 bases unmatched. This CDR3 contains 16 residues. In germline, CDR1 is MNHEY, CDR2 SVGAGI. This CDR3 is CASSYSGQGGSTEAFF. The CDR3 bases are TGTGCCAGCAGTTACTCCGGACAGGGTGGGAGCACTGAAGCTTTCTTT.

V usage is TRBV29-1 and J usage is TRBJ2-3, with 7 bases lining up with TRBD2. V shed 1 base, J shed 3 bases, and the junction held 16 bases outside the gene matches. CDR1 and CDR2 (germline): SQVTM, ANQGSEA. CDR3 length equals 18 residues. As DNA, the CDR3 is TGCAGCGTTGAAGGATGGACCTCTGGTAGCGGGTTTACAGATACGCAGTATTTT. As protein: CSVEGWTSGSGFTDTQYF.

This clonotype was picked up a small number of times. The chain combines TRBV5-1 with TRBJ2-3; 11 nucleotides agree with TRBD2. The CDR3 consists of 15 residues. Germline lookup yields CDR1 SGHRS and CDR2 YFSETQ. Unmatched junction bases numbered 4, after V lost 5 bases and J lost 2 bases. This chain's CDR3 is CASRSSGGLTDTQYF. CDR3 nucleotide sequence: TGCGCCAGCAGATCTAGCGGGGGGCTCACAGATACGCAGTATTTT.